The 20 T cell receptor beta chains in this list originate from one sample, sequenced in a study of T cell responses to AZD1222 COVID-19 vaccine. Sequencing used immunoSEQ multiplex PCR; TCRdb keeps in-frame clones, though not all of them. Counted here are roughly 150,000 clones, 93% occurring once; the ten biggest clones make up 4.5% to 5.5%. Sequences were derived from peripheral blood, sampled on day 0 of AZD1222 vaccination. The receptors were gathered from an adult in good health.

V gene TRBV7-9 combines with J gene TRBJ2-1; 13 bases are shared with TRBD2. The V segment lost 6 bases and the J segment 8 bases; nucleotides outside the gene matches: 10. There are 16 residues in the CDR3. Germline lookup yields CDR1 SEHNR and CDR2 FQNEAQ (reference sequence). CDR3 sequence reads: CASSLASGLAGYEQFF. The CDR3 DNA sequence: TGTGCCAGCAGTCTAGCGTCGGGACTAGCGGGATATGAGCAGTTCTTC.

The CDR3 sequence: CASSLEGQGLLHF. Written as DNA, the CDR3 is TGTGCCAGCAGCTTGGAAGGACAAGGTCTCCTCCACTTT. This chain connects TRBV5-4 to TRBJ1-6; D is possibly TRBD1 (5 bases). V was pared by 0 bases and J by 15 bases, with 13 bases between. Germline loops: CDR1 SGHNT, CDR2 YYREEE (reference sequence). This CDR3 region has 13 residues. Full variable domain (remainder filled in from reference TRBV5-4 and TRBJ1-6): ETGVTQSPTHLIKTRGQQVTLRCSSQSGHNTVSWYQQALGQGPQFIFQYYREEENGRGNFPPRFSGLQFPNYSSELNVNALELDDSALYLCASSLEGQGLLHFGNGTRLTVT.

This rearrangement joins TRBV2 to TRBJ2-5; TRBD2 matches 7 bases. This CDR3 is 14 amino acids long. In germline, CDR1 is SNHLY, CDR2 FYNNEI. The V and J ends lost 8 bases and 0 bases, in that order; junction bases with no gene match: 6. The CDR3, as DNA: TGTGCCAGCTCTGGGGGGGGGTACCAAGAGACCCAGTACTTC. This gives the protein CASSGGGYQETQYF.

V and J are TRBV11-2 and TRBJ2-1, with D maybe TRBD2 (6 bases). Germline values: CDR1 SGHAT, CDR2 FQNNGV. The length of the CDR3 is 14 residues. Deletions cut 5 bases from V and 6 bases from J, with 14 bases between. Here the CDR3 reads CASSTLVGGNEQFF. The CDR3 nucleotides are TGTGCCAGCAGCACCCTCGTGGGGGGCAATGAGCAGTTCTTC.

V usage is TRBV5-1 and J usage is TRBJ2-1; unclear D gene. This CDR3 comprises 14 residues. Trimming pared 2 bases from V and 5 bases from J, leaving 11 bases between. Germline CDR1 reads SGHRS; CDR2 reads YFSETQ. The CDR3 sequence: CASSLLNTDNEQFF. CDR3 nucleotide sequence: TGCGCCAGCAGCTTATTAAACACAGACAATGAGCAGTTCTTC.

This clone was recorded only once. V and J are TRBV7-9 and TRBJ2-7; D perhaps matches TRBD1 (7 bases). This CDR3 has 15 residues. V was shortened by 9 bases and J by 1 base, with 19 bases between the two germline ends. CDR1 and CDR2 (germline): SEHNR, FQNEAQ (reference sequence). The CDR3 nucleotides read TGTGCCAGTGGAGGAGGGGCAGGGGGTTCCTACGAGCAGTACTTC. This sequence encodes CASGGGAGGSYEQYF.

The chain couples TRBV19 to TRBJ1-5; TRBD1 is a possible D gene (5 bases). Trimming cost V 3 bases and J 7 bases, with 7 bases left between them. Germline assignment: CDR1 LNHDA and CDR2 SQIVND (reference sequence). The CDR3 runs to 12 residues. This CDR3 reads CASSMRGQPQHF. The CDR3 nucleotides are TGTGCCAGTAGTATGAGGGGACAGCCCCAGCATTTT.

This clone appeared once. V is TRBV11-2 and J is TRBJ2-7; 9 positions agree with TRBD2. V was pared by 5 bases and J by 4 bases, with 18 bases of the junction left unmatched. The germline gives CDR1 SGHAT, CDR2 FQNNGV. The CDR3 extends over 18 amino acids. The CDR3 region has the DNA TGTGCCAGCAGCATAAAGCAGTTCGATAGCGGGAGTACGTACGAGCAGTACTTC. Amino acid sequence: CASSIKQFDSGSTYEQYF.

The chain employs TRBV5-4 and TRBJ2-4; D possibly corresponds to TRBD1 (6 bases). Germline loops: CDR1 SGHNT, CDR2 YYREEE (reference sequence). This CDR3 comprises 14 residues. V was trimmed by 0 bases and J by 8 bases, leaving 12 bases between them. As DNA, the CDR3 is TGTGCCAGCAGCTTGGAAGGGGACATGGACATTCAGTACTTC. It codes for CASSLEGDMDIQYF.

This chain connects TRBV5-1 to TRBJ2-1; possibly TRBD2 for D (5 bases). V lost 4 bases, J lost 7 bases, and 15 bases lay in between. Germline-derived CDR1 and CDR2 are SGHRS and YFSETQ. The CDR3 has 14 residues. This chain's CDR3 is CASSETRNSNEQFF. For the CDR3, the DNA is TGCGCCAGCAGCGAAACTAGGAACAGTAATGAGCAGTTCTTC.

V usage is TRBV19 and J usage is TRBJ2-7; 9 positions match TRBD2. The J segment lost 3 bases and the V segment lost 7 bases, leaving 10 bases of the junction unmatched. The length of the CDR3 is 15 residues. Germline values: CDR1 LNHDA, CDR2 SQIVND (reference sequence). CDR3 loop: CASTDRTSANYEQYF. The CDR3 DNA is TGTGCCAGTACCGACCGGACTAGCGCCAACTACGAGCAGTACTTC. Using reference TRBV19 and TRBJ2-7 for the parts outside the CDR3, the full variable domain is DGGITQSPKYLFRKEGQNVTLSCEQNLNHDAMYWYRQDPGQGLRLIYYSQIVNDFQKGDIAEGYSVSREKKESFPLTVTSAQKNPTAFYLCASTDRTSANYEQYFGPGTRLTVT.

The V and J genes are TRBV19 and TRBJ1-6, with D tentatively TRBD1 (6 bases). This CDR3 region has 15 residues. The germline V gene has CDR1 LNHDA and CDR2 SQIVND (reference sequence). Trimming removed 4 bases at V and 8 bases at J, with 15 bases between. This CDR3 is CASSKNRDVDSPLHF. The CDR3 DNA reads TGTGCCAGTAGTAAAAACAGGGATGTGGATTCACCCCTCCACTTT.

CDR3 bases: TGTGCCAGCTCAGCGGGCTTAGCCGGGGATACGCAGTATTTT. Translation: CASSAGLAGDTQYF. This chain connects TRBV6-4 to TRBJ2-3; possibly TRBD2 for D (6 bases). The V gene lost 8 bases and the J gene lost 6 bases, with 18 bases spanning the gap. Germline V CDR1 and CDR2: MRHNA, SNTAGT. There are 14 residues in the CDR3.

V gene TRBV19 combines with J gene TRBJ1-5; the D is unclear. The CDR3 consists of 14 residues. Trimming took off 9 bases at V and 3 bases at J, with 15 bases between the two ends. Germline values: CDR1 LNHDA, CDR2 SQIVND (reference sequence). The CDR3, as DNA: TGTGCCAGCGGGCCGCACGGGTTCAATCAGCCCCAGCATTTT. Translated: CASGPHGFNQPQHF.

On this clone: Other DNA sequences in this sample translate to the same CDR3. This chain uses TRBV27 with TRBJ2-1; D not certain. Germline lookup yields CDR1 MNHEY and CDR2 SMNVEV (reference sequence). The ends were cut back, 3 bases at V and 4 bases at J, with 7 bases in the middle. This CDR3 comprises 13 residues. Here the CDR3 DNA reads TGTGCCAGCAGTTTGGGCAGATACAATGAGCAGTTCTTC. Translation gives CASSLGRYNEQFF.

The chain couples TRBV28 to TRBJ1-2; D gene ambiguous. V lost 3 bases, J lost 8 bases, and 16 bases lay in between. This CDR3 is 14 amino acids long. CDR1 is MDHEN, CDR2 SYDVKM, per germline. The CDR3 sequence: CASSFFMRFYGYTF. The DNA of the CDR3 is TGTGCCAGCAGTTTTTTCATGAGATTTTACGGCTACACCTTC.

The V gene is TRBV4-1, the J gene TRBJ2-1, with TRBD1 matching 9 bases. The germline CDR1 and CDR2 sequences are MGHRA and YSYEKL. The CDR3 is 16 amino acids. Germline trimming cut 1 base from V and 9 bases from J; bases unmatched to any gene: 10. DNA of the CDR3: TGCGCCAGCAGCCAAGTCCGCCGGGGGACAGGGATTGAGCAGTTCTTC. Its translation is CASSQVRRGTGIEQFF.

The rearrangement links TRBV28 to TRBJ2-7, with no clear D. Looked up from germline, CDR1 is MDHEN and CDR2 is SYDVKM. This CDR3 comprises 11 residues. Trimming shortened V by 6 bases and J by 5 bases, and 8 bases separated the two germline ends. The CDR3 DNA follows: TGTGCCAGCAGGAAGCATAACGAGCAGTACTTC. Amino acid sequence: CASRKHNEQYF.

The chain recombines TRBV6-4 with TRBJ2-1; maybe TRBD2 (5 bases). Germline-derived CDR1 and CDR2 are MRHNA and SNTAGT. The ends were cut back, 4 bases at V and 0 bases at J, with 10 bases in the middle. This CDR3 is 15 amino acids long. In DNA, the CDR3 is TGTGCCAGCAGTGTGGAGGTGAGCTCCTACAATGAGCAGTTCTTC. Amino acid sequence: CASSVEVSSYNEQFF.

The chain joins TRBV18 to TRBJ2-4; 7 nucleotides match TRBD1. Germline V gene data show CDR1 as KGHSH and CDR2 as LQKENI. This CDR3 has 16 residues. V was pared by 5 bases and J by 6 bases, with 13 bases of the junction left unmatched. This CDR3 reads CASSSNRGLVRNIQYF. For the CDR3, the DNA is TGTGCCAGCTCATCTAACAGGGGCTTGGTTAGAAACATTCAGTACTTC.